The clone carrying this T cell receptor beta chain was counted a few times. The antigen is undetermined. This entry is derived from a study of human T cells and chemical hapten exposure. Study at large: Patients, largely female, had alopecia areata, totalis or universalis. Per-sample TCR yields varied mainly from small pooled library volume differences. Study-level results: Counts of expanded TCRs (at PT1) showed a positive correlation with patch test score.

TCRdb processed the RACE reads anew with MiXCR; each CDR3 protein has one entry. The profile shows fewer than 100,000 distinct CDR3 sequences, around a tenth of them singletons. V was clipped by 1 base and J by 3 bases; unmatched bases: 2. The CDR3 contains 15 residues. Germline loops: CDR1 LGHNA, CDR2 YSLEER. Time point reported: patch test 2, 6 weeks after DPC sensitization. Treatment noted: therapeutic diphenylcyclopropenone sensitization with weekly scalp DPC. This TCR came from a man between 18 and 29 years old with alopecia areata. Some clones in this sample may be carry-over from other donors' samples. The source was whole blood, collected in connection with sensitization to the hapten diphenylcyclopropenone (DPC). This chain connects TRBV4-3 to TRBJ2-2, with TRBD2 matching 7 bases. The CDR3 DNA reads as TGCGCCAGCAGCCAAGTGACTAGCTACACCGGGGAGCTGTTTTTT. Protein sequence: CASSQVTSYTGELFF.